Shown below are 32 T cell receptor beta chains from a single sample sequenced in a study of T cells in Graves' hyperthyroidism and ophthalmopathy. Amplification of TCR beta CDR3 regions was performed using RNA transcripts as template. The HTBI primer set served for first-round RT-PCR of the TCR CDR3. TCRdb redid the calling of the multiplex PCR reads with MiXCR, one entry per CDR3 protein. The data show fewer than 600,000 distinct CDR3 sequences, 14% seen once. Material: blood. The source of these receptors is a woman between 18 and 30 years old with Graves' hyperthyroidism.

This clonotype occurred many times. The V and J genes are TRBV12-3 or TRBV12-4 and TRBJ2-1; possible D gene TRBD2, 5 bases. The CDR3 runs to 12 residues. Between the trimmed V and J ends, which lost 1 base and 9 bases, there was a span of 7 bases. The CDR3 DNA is TGTGCCAGCAGTTTAGTTAGCGTTGAGCAGTTCTTC. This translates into CASSLVSVEQFF.

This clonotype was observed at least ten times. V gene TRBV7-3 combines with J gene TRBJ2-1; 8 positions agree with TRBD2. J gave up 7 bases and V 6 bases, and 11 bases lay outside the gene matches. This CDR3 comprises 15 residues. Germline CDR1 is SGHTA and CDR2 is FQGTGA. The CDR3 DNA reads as TGTGCCAGCAGTCCGGGGGGGGGGATGAGAAATGAGCAGTTCTTC. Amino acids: CASSPGGGMRNEQFF.

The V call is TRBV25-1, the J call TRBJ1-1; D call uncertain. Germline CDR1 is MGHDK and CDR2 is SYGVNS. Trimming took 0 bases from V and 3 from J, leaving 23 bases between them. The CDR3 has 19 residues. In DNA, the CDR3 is TGTGCCAGCAGTGAATACTCTTTTTTAGGGCCCGGGTTGGACACTGAAGCTTTCTTT. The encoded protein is CASSEYSFLGPGLDTEAFF.

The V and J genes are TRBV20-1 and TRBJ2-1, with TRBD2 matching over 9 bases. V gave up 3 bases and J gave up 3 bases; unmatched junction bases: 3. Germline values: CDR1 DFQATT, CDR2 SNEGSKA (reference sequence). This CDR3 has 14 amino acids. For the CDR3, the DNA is TGCAGTGCTAGTAGCGGGAGAGACTACAATGAGCAGTTCTTC. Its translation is CSASSGRDYNEQFF.

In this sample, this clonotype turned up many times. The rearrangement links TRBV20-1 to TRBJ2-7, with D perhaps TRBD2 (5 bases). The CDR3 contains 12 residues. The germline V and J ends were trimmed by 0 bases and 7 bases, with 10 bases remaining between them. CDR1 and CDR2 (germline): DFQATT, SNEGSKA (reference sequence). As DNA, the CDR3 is TGCAGTGCTAGAGATGTGAGGGTAGAGCAGTACTTC. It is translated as CSARDVRVEQYF.

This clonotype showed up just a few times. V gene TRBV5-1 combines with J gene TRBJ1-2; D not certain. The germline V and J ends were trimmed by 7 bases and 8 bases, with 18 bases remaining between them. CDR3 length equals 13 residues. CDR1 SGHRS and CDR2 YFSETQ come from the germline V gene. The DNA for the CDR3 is TGCGCCAGCGCCACCGGGCCCCCCGGGGGCTACACCTTC. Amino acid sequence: CASATGPPGGYTF.

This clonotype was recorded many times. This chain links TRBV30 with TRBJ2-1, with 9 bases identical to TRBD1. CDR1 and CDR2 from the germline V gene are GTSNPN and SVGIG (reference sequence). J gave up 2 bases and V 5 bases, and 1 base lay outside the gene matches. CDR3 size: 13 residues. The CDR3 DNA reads TGTGCCTGGGGGACAGGGACCTACAATGAGCAGTTCTTC. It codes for CAWGTGTYNEQFF.

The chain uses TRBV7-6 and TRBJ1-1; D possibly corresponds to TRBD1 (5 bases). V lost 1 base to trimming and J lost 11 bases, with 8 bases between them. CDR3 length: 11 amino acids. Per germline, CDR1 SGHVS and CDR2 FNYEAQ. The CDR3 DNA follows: TGTGCCAGCAGCTTAGGACAGACCGCTTTCTTT. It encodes CASSLGQTAFF.

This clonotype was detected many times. Here the CDR3 reads CASSQQQGLNTEAFF. CDR3 bases: TGTGCCAGCAGTCAACAACAGGGACTGAACACTGAAGCTTTCTTT. The chain employs TRBV6-1 and TRBJ1-1, with D perhaps matching TRBD1 (6 bases). CDR1 and CDR2 (germline): MNHNS, SASEGT. This CDR3 is 15 amino acids long. The ends were cut back, 5 bases at V and 0 bases at J, with 13 bases in the middle.

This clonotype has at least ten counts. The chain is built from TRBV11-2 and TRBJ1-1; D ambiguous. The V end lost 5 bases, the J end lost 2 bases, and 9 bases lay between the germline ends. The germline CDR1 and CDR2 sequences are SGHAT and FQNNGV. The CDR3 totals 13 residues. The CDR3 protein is CASSPPGNTEAFF. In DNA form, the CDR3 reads TGTGCCAGCAGCCCCCCGGGCAACACTGAAGCTTTCTTT.

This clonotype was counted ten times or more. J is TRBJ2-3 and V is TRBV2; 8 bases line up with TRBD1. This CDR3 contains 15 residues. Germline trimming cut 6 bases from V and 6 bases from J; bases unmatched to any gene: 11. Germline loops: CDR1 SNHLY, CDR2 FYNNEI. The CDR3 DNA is TGTGCCAGCAGCGAAACCCCAGGACAGGGCGATACGCAGTATTTT. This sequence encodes CASSETPGQGDTQYF.

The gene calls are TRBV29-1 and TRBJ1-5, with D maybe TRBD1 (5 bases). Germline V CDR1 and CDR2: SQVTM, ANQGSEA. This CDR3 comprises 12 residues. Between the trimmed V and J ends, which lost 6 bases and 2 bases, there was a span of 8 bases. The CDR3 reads CSVQGRNQPQHF. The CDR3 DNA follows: TGCAGCGTCCAGGGACGCAATCAGCCCCAGCATTTT. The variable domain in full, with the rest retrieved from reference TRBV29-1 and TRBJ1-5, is SAVISQKPSRDICQRGTSLTIQCQVDSQVTMMFWYRQQPGQSLTLIATANQGSEATYESGFVIDKFPISRPNLTFSTLTVSNMSPEDSSIYLCSVQGRNQPQHFGDGTRLSIL.

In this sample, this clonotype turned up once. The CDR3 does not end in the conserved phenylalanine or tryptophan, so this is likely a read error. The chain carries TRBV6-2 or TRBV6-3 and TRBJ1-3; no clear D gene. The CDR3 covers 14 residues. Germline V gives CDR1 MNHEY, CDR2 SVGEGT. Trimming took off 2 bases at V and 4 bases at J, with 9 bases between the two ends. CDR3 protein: CASSYGGTGNTIYS. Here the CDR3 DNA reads TGTGCCAGCAGTTACGGAGGTACCGGAAACACCATATATTCT.

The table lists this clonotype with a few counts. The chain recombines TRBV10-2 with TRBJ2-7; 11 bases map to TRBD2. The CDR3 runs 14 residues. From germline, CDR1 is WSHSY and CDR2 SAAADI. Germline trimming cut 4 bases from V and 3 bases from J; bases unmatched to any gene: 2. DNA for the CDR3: TGCGCCAGCAGTGTCGGACTAGCGGGCTACGAGCAGTACTTC. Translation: CASSVGLAGYEQYF.

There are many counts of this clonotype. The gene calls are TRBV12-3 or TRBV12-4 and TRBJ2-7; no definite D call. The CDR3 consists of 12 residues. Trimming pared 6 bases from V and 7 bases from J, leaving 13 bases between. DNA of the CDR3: TGTGCCAGCAGCTACCTCTTGGGAGAGCAGTACTTC. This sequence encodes CASSYLLGEQYF.

This CDR3 is CASSYSSGQGAYGYTF. The DNA of the CDR3 is TGTGCCAGCAGTTACTCGAGCGGACAGGGGGCCTATGGCTACACCTTC. This chain links TRBV6-5 with TRBJ1-2, with 11 positions matching TRBD1. CDR3 length: 16 residues. Germline lookup yields CDR1 MNHEY and CDR2 SVGAGI. After removal of 0 bases from V and 4 bases from J, the junction contained 4 bases not matched to a gene.

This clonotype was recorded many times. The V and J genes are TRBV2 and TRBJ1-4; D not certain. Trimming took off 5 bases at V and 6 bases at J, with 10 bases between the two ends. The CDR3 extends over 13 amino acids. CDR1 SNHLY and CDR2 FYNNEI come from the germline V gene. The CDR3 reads CASSPRQDEKLFF. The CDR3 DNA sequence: TGTGCCAGCAGTCCCCGGCAGGATGAAAAACTGTTTTTT.

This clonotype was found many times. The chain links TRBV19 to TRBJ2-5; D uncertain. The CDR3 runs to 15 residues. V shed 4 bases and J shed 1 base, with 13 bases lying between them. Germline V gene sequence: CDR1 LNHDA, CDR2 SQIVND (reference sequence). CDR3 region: CASSRVLAPQETQYF. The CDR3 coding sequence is TGTGCCAGTAGTAGAGTCTTGGCGCCCCAAGAGACCCAGTACTTC.

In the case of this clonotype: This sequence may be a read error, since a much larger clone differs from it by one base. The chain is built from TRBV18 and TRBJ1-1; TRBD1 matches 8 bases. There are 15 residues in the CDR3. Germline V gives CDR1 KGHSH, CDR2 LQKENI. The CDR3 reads CASSPSGGLNTDAFF. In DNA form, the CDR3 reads TGTGCCAGCTCACCCTCAGGGGGCCTGAACACTGACGCTTTCTTT.

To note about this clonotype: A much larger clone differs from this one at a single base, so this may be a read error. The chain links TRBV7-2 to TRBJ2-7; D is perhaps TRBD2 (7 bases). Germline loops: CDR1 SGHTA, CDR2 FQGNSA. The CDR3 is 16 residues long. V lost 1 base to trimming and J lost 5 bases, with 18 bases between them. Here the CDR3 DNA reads TGTGCCAGCAGCTTAGAGGGGGGGCTCGGAAGCAACGAGCAGTACTTC. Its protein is CASSLEGGLGSNEQYF.

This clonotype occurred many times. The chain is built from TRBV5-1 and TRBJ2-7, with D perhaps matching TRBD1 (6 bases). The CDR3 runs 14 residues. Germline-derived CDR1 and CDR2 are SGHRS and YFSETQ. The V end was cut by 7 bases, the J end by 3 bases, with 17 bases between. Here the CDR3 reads CASRLRDKYYEQYF. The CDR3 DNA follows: TGCGCCAGCCGCCTCCGGGACAAATACTACGAGCAGTACTTC.

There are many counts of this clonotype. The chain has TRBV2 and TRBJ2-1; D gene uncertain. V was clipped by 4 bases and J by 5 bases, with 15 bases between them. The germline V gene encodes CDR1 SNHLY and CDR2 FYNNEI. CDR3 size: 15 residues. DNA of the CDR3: TGTGCCAGCAGTGGGTCGGAAATTTTTAACAATGAGCAGTTCTTC. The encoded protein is CASSGSEIFNNEQFF.

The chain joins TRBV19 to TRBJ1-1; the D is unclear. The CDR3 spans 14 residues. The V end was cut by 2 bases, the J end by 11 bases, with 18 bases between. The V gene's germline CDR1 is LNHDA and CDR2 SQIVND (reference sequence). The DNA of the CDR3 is TGTGCCAGTAGTATAAGAGGCGTTACTTTGTACGCTTTCTTT. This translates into CASSIRGVTLYAFF. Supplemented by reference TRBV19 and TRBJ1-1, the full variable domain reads DGGITQSPKYLFRKEGQNVTLSCEQNLNHDAMYWYRQDPGQGLRLIYYSQIVNDFQKGDIAEGYSVSREKKESFPLTVTSAQKNPTAFYLCASSIRGVTLYAFFGQGTRLTVV.

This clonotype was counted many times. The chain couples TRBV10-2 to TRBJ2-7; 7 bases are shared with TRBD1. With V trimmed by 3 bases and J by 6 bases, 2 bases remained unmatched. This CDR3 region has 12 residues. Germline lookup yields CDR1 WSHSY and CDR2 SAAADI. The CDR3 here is CASSETGAEQYV. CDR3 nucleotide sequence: TGCGCCAGCAGTGAAACAGGGGCCGAGCAGTACGTC.

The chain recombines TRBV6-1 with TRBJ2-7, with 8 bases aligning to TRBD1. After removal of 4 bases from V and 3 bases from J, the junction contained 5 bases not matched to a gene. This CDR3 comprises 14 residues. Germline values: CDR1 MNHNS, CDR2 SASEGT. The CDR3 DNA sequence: TGTGCCAGCAGTGTAACAGGGGGAATCTACGAGCAGTACTTC. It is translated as CASSVTGGIYEQYF.

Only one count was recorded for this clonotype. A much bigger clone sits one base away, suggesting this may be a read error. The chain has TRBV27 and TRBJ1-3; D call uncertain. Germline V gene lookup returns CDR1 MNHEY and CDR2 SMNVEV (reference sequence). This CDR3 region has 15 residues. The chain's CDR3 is CTSSLYLSSGNTIYF. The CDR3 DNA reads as TGTACCAGCAGTTTATATCTGAGCTCTGGAAACACCATATATTTT.

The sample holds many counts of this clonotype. The CDR3 sequence: CASTQDLSTNTEAFF. In DNA form, the CDR3 reads TGTGCCAGCACTCAGGACCTTTCTACGAACACTGAAGCTTTCTTT. The chain is built from TRBV6-1 and TRBJ1-1, with unresolved D. Per the germline V gene, CDR1 is MNHNS and CDR2 is SASEGT. This CDR3 is built from 15 residues. The V and J ends lost 7 bases and 1 base respectively, with 16 bases between them.

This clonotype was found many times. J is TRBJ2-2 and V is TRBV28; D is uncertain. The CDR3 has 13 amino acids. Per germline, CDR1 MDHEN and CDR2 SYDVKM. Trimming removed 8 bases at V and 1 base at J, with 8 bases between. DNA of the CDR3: TGTGCCAGCCAAACAGAGAACACCGGGGAGCTGTTTTTT. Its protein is CASQTENTGELFF.

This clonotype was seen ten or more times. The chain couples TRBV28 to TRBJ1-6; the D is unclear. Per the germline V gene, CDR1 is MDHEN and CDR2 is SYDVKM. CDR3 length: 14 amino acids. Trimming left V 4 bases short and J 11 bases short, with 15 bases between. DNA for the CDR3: TGTGCCAGCAGTTCTTATGGACTACTTACACCCCTCCACTTT. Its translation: CASSSYGLLTPLHF.

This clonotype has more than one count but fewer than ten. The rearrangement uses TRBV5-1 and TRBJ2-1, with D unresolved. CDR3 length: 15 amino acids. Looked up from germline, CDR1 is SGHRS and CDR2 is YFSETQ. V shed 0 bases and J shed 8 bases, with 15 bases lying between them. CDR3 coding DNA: TGCGCCAGCAGCTTGGGAGAAGGGTTTAGGCATGAGCAGTTCTTC. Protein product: CASSLGEGFRHEQFF.

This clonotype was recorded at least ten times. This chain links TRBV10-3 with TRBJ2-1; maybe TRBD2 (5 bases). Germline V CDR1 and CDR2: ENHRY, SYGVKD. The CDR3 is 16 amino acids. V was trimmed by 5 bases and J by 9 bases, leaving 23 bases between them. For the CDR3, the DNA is TGTGCCATCAGTAATCCGGGCAGCGGAAGGCGGAGTGAGCAGTTCTTC. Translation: CAISNPGSGRRSEQFF.

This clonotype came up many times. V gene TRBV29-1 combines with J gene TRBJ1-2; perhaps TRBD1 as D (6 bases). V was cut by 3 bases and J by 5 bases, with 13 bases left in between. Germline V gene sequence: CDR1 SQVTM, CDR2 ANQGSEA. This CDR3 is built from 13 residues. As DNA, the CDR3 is TGCAGCGTTGATTCGTGGCAGGGGTATGGCTACACCTTC. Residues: CSVDSWQGYGYTF.